These T cell receptor beta chains were read from a single sample in a study of Tregs in tolerant kidney transplant recipients. Method: immunoSEQ multiplex PCR; TCRdb's copy keeps in-frame clones and lacks some. The table has roughly 86,000 clones, 90% to 95% seen once. The specimen comprised CD4+ T cells from blood (PBMCs), sampled 12 months after the transplant. Source of these receptors: a human patient who received a combined kidney and bone marrow transplant. A subset of T cells may come from the graft donor. Both conserved end residues are trimmed from each CDR3. Each record gives: J gene, V gene, clone size, D gene, CDR3 protein. A D gene is named only where the DNA matches it firmly. For some rows the clone size is stated as once, few or many, or as a class when expanded; others skip it.

TRBJ2-2	TRBV5-1	-	-	ASSFIAGELF
TRBJ1-2	TRBV6-6	-	-	ASSTAGYGYT
TRBJ1-4	TRBV19	-	TRBD1	ASTRQGLTNEKLF
TRBJ1-3	TRBV5-8	-	-	ASSSGLGAGNTIY
TRBJ2-7	TRBV5-6	-	-	ASSKTTYEQY
TRBJ2-7	TRBV6-1	-	TRBD1	ASSVPDRVYEQY
TRBJ2-3	TRBV4-3	once	-	ASSQGPIFPDTQY
TRBJ1-6	TRBV28	-	-	ASRNHRDGNSPLH
TRBJ2-3	TRBV4-1	-	-	ASSHLSDTQY
TRBJ2-2	TRBV7-2	-	-	ASVGGLSTGELF
TRBJ2-4	TRBV6-1	once	-	ASSEAGGARNIQY
TRBJ2-3	TRBV5-4	-	-	ASSLGAFDEDTQY
TRBJ2-1	TRBV6-5	-	TRBD1	ASSYGTGSNNEQF
TRBJ2-4	TRBV5-1	-	-	ASSLGQGNIQY
TRBJ2-5	TRBV11-2	-	TRBD1	ASSLGQGRWETQY
TRBJ2-5	TRBV29-1	-	TRBD2	SVPLGTRQETQY